Presented here are 9 T cell receptor beta chains from one specimen sequenced in a study of T cell responses to AZD1222 COVID-19 vaccine. Clones were sequenced by immunoSEQ multiplex PCR, and TCRdb holds only the in-frame ones, with some missing. The sample records around 100,000 clones, about 88% being singletons. The input for sequencing was peripheral blood, taken on day 0 of AZD1222 vaccination. Every receptor here comes from an adult in good health.

The rearrangement joins TRBV7-2 to TRBJ2-1, with 7 positions matching TRBD2. The CDR3 loop spans 14 amino acids. V lost 8 bases to trimming and J lost 1 base; unmatched junction nucleotides: 5. Germline loops: CDR1 SGHTA, CDR2 FQGNSA. The DNA of the CDR3 is TGTGCCAGCCGTCCGGGGGGTTCCTACAATGAGCAGTTCTTC. It is translated as CASRPGGSYNEQFF.

V gene TRBV28 combines with J gene TRBJ1-6; a weak D match, TRBD1 (5 bases). The germline V and J ends were trimmed by 6 bases and 0 bases, with 9 bases remaining between them. The CDR3 covers 15 residues. Germline V gene data show CDR1 as MDHEN and CDR2 as SYDVKM. CDR3 protein: CASRRRGSYNSPLHF. CDR3 in DNA: TGTGCCAGCAGGCGGAGGGGCTCCTATAATTCACCCCTCCACTTT.

V gene TRBV4-3 combines with J gene TRBJ2-4; TRBD2 matches at 7 bases. The germline V gene has CDR1 LGHNA and CDR2 YSLEER. Trimming at V came to 0 bases and at J to 7 bases, leaving 9 bases not matched to a gene. The CDR3 is made up of 16 amino acids. The CDR3 DNA is TGCGCCAGCAGCCAAGATATTTACGGGGGGTTTAACATTCAGTACTTC. As protein: CASSQDIYGGFNIQYF.

The V and J genes are TRBV18 and TRBJ1-5, with 8 bases aligning to TRBD1. From germline, CDR1 is KGHSH and CDR2 LQKENI. This CDR3 contains 14 residues. J was trimmed by 6 bases and V by 4 bases; bases with no gene match: 5. CDR3 in DNA: TGTGCCAGCTCACTAGGACAGGGAGGTCAGCCCCAGCATTTT. Residues: CASSLGQGGQPQHF.

This chain's CDR3 is CASSPGLSGGSGNTIYF. CDR3 bases: TGTGCCAGCAGCCCCGGACTCTCAGGGGGCTCTGGAAACACCATATATTTT. The genes are TRBV7-6 and TRBJ1-3, with 7 bases aligning to TRBD1. The CDR3 spans 17 residues. CDR1 and CDR2 from the germline V gene are SGHVS and FNYEAQ. With V trimmed by 5 bases and J by 0 bases, 10 bases remained unmatched.

The genes are TRBV2 and TRBJ2-1; no clear D gene. The CDR3 totals 13 residues. Germline V gene data show CDR1 as SNHLY and CDR2 as FYNNEI. V lost 4 bases and J 8 bases, leaving 12 bases between the germline ends. CDR3 residues: CASSGRASDEQFF. CDR3 bases: TGTGCCAGCAGTGGCCGGGCTAGTGATGAGCAGTTCTTC.

The chain recombines TRBV9 with TRBJ2-5; 8 bases fit TRBD2. CDR3 length equals 15 residues. V trimming: 2 bases; J trimming: 4 bases; junction bases outside the gene matches: 7. Germline CDR1 is SGDLS and CDR2 is YYNGEE. The CDR3 spells CASSVSGTRGETQYF. The CDR3 DNA reads TGTGCCAGCAGCGTTTCCGGGACTAGGGGAGAGACCCAGTACTTC.

The chain uses TRBV5-1 and TRBJ1-5; the D gene is possibly TRBD1 (5 bases). Germline CDR1 reads SGHRS; CDR2 reads YFSETQ. The ends were cut back, 3 bases at V and 3 bases at J, with 13 bases in the middle. The CDR3 is 15 residues long. This CDR3 reads CASSSNGGYNQPQHF. The CDR3 nucleotides read TGCGCCAGCAGCTCGAACGGGGGTTACAATCAGCCCCAGCATTTT.

This clone is a singleton in its sample. The chain carries TRBV6-1 and TRBJ1-5; no clear D. Trimming removed 4 bases at V and 5 bases at J, with 9 bases between. This CDR3 has 13 amino acids. Germline V lookup: CDR1 MNHNS, CDR2 SASEGT. CDR3 amino acids: CASSGDGYQPQHF. CDR3 in DNA: TGTGCCAGCAGTGGTGACGGATATCAGCCCCAGCATTTT.